This is a list of T cell receptor beta chains from one sample in a study of CD8 T cells in Susac syndrome. A single record per CDR3 protein comes from TCRdb applying MiXCR to the immunoSEQ multiplex PCR reads. The table shows under 85,000 distinct CDR3 sequences, with approximately 93% occurring only once. Material for sequencing was CD8+ T cells from PBMCs. Receptors originate from a human donor with Susac syndrome. CDR3s include the opening cysteine and the closing phenylalanine or tryptophan. The order of the fields is J gene, V gene, D gene, clone size, CDR3 DNA, CDR3 protein. A D gene is named only where the DNA matches it firmly. Expanded clones are given a class, and other clones once, few, many or no size at all.

J gene: TRBJ1-4; V gene: TRBV5-1; D gene: TRBD1; clone size: -; CDR3 DNA: TGCGCCAGCAGCCTAGACAGGGGAGCTAATGAAAAACTGTTTTTT; CDR3 protein: CASSLDRGANEKLFF
J gene: TRBJ2-1; V gene: TRBV6-1; D gene: TRBD1; clone size: -; CDR3 DNA: TGTGCCAGCAGTGTAAGGGACAGTGAAAATGAGCGTTTCTTC; CDR3 protein: CASSVRDSENERFF
J gene: TRBJ1-4; V gene: TRBV20-1; D gene: -; clone size: -; CDR3 DNA: TGCAGTGCTAGAGATTCGGGGACAACTAATGAAAAACTGTTTTTT; CDR3 protein: CSARDSGTTNEKLFF
J gene: TRBJ2-1; V gene: TRBV25-1; D gene: -; clone size: -; CDR3 DNA: TGTGCCAGCAGTCTGGAAGGGTACCACAATGAGCAGTTCTTC; CDR3 protein: CASSLEGYHNEQFF
J gene: TRBJ2-2; V gene: TRBV11-2; D gene: TRBD1; clone size: -; CDR3 DNA: TGTGCCAGCAGCTTTCGATTAGGGGGCGCAGAGAACACCGGGGAGCTGTTTTTT; CDR3 protein: CASSFRLGGAENTGELFF
J gene: TRBJ2-5; V gene: TRBV20-1; D gene: -; clone size: -; CDR3 DNA: TGCAGTGCCCCTAGGGGGGGACTCCAAGAGACCCAGTACTTC; CDR3 protein: CSAPRGGLQETQYF
J gene: TRBJ1-5; V gene: TRBV20-1; D gene: -; clone size: -; CDR3 DNA: TGCAGTGCTAGAGATGGGAGGTTTAGCAATCAGCCCCAGCATTTT; CDR3 protein: CSARDGRFSNQPQHF
J gene: TRBJ2-7; V gene: TRBV29-1; D gene: -; clone size: once; CDR3 DNA: TGCAGCGTTGGCCGGCGGGGACCCTACGAGCAGTACTTC; CDR3 protein: CSVGRRGPYEQYF
J gene: TRBJ1-5; V gene: TRBV6-6; D gene: -; clone size: -; CDR3 DNA: TGTGCCAGCAGTTACGCTGAGAGCAATCAGCCCCAGCATTTT; CDR3 protein: CASSYAESNQPQHF
J gene: TRBJ2-7; V gene: TRBV25-1; D gene: -; clone size: -; CDR3 DNA: TGTGCCAGCAGTGAATCTTGGTCGGGAGTAAACTCCTACGAGCAGTACTTC; CDR3 protein: CASSESWSGVNSYEQYF
J gene: TRBJ2-2; V gene: TRBV20-1; D gene: TRBD2; clone size: -; CDR3 DNA: TGCAGTGCTGCTCGGGCTAGCGGGAGTAGGGTGTTGGCCGGGGAGCTGTTTTTT; CDR3 protein: CSAARASGSRVLAGELFF
J gene: TRBJ2-1; V gene: TRBV19; D gene: TRBD1; clone size: -; CDR3 DNA: TGTGCCAGTGATGGCCGGGACAGGGGGTTGGATGAGCAGTTCTTC; CDR3 protein: CASDGRDRGLDEQFF
J gene: TRBJ1-5; V gene: TRBV19; D gene: -; clone size: once; CDR3 DNA: TGTGCCAGTAGGCAATCTTATAGCAATCAGCCCCAGCATTTT; CDR3 protein: CASRQSYSNQPQHF
J gene: TRBJ1-1; V gene: TRBV16; D gene: -; clone size: -; CDR3 DNA: TGTGCCAGCAGCCAATCTTCGTCTGAAGCTTTCTTT; CDR3 protein: CASSQSSSEAFF
J gene: TRBJ2-1; V gene: TRBV20-1; D gene: -; clone size: once; CDR3 DNA: TGCAGTGCTAGGGTTGACTTCTTCAATGAGCAGTTCTTC; CDR3 protein: CSARVDFFNEQFF
J gene: TRBJ2-7; V gene: TRBV20-1; D gene: -; clone size: -; CDR3 DNA: TGCAGTGCTAGCGGGGCTAACTCCTACGAGCAGTACTTC; CDR3 protein: CSASGANSYEQYF
J gene: TRBJ2-2; V gene: TRBV4-1; D gene: -; clone size: few; CDR3 DNA: TGCGCCAGCAGCCAAGATGGGCCCAATACCGGGGAGCTGTTTTTT; CDR3 protein: CASSQDGPNTGELFF
J gene: TRBJ2-1; V gene: TRBV6-5; D gene: -; clone size: -; CDR3 DNA: TGTGCCAGCAGTTACTCAGGGGGGCTAGCGGACGGGGAGCAGTTCTTC; CDR3 protein: CASSYSGGLADGEQFF
J gene: TRBJ2-1; V gene: TRBV7-9; D gene: -; clone size: -; CDR3 DNA: TGTGCCAGCAGCCCCCGGGGTCCCCCACACGAGCAGTTCTTC; CDR3 protein: CASSPRGPPHEQFF
J gene: TRBJ2-1; V gene: TRBV16; D gene: -; clone size: -; CDR3 DNA: TGTGCCAGCAGCCAATGGCCACACTACAATGAGCAGTTCTTC; CDR3 protein: CASSQWPHYNEQFF
J gene: TRBJ2-3; V gene: TRBV20-1; D gene: TRBD2; clone size: -; CDR3 DNA: TGCAGTGCAAGAAGAGCGGGAGCAGTTTACTACACAGATACGCAGTATTTT; CDR3 protein: CSARRAGAVYYTDTQYF
J gene: TRBJ1-1; V gene: TRBV15; D gene: -; clone size: -; CDR3 DNA: TGTGCCACCAGCGCATCTCTGGGAGCTGAAGCTTTCTTT; CDR3 protein: CATSASLGAEAFF
J gene: TRBJ2-1; V gene: TRBV5-1; D gene: -; clone size: -; CDR3 DNA: TGCGCCAGCAGCTTAGCCCTAGCCTCCTACAATGAGCAGTTCTTC; CDR3 protein: CASSLALASYNEQFF
J gene: TRBJ1-5; V gene: TRBV29-1; D gene: -; clone size: -; CDR3 DNA: TGCAGCGTTGGGGAAAATCAGCCCCAGCATTTT; CDR3 protein: CSVGENQPQHF
J gene: TRBJ2-2; V gene: TRBV21-1; D gene: -; clone size: -; CDR3 DNA: TGTGCCAGCAGCAGAGACAGGGGGTATTCGGGCGGGGAGCTGTTTTTT; CDR3 protein: CASSRDRGYSGGELFF
J gene: TRBJ2-4; V gene: TRBV30; D gene: TRBD2; clone size: -; CDR3 DNA: TGTGCCTGCCTCGGGACTACGGGCAAAAACATTCAGTACTTC; CDR3 protein: CACLGTTGKNIQYF
J gene: TRBJ2-7; V gene: TRBV4-1; D gene: TRBD1; clone size: -; CDR3 DNA: TGCGCCAGCAGCCTCGACAGGGGGGGGAGCTCCTACGAGCAGTACTTC; CDR3 protein: CASSLDRGGSSYEQYF
J gene: TRBJ2-1; V gene: TRBV7-9; D gene: TRBD2; clone size: -; CDR3 DNA: TGTGCCAGCAGCTTTTCTTTAGCGGGAGGAGCCTACAATGAGCAGTTCTTC; CDR3 protein: CASSFSLAGGAYNEQFF
J gene: TRBJ2-7; V gene: TRBV20-1; D gene: -; clone size: -; CDR3 DNA: TGCAGTGCTCGGAATAGGAGGATCTCGAACGAGCAGTACTTC; CDR3 protein: CSARNRRISNEQYF
J gene: TRBJ1-5; V gene: TRBV6-6; D gene: -; clone size: -; CDR3 DNA: TGTGCCAGCACGTGGACAGTTAGCAATCAGCCCCAGCATTTT; CDR3 protein: CASTWTVSNQPQHF
J gene: TRBJ2-1; V gene: TRBV5-4; D gene: TRBD2; clone size: -; CDR3 DNA: TGTGCCAGCAGCGCGGGACTAGCGGGAGCGGGGGGGAATGAGCAGTTCTTC; CDR3 protein: CASSAGLAGAGGNEQFF
J gene: TRBJ1-5; V gene: TRBV12-3/TRBV12-4; D gene: -; clone size: -; CDR3 DNA: TGTGCCAGCACCGGGGCAGGCAATCAGCCCCAGCATTTT; CDR3 protein: CASTGAGNQPQHF
J gene: TRBJ2-1; V gene: TRBV5-1; D gene: -; clone size: -; CDR3 DNA: TGCGCCAGCAGCCCTGTAGGACACTCAAACAATGAGCAGTTCTTC; CDR3 protein: CASSPVGHSNNEQFF
J gene: TRBJ2-1; V gene: TRBV20-1; D gene: -; clone size: -; CDR3 DNA: TGCAGTGCTAGATATAGCGCGGGGGCTAACTACAATGAGCAGTTCTTC; CDR3 protein: CSARYSAGANYNEQFF
J gene: TRBJ2-7; V gene: TRBV30; D gene: -; clone size: -; CDR3 DNA: TGTGCCTGGACTTCGGTAGGGCGGGGCTCCTACGAGCAGTACTTC; CDR3 protein: CAWTSVGRGSYEQYF
J gene: TRBJ2-7; V gene: TRBV2; D gene: -; clone size: -; CDR3 DNA: TGTGCCAGCAGCGAGTCAGAGAGCTCCTACGAGCAGTACTTC; CDR3 protein: CASSESESSYEQYF
J gene: TRBJ2-7; V gene: TRBV4-1; D gene: -; clone size: -; CDR3 DNA: TGCGCCAGCAGCCAAGAGCGGACGTCCTACGAGCAGTACTTC; CDR3 protein: CASSQERTSYEQYF
J gene: TRBJ1-1; V gene: TRBV2; D gene: -; clone size: -; CDR3 DNA: TGTGCCTTTCATGGGTCTAACACTGAAGCTTTCTTT; CDR3 protein: CAFHGSNTEAFF
J gene: TRBJ2-3; V gene: TRBV28; D gene: TRBD1; clone size: -; CDR3 DNA: TGTGCCAGCAGTTTTGGGACAGAGATCACAGATACGCAGTATTTT; CDR3 protein: CASSFGTEITDTQYF
J gene: TRBJ2-2; V gene: TRBV9; D gene: -; clone size: -; CDR3 DNA: TGTGCCAGCAGCGTAGCTCAGGGAGGGAACACCGGGGAGCTGTTTTTT; CDR3 protein: CASSVAQGGNTGELFF
J gene: TRBJ2-7; V gene: TRBV20-1; D gene: -; clone size: -; CDR3 DNA: TGCAGTGCTCGGGGACTTTTCTATTACGAGCAGTACTTC; CDR3 protein: CSARGLFYYEQYF
J gene: TRBJ2-7; V gene: TRBV2; D gene: TRBD1; clone size: -; CDR3 DNA: TGTGCCAGCAGTGAGGGGACAGACTACGAGCAGTACTTC; CDR3 protein: CASSEGTDYEQYF
J gene: TRBJ2-7; V gene: TRBV11-2; D gene: TRBD2; clone size: -; CDR3 DNA: TGTGCCAGCAGCTATGGACTAGCGGGAGTCTCAAACGAGCAGTACTTC; CDR3 protein: CASSYGLAGVSNEQYF
J gene: TRBJ1-1; V gene: TRBV9; D gene: -; clone size: -; CDR3 DNA: TGTGCCAGCAGCGTCAGGGATCGCACTGAAGCTTTCTTT; CDR3 protein: CASSVRDRTEAFF
J gene: TRBJ2-1; V gene: TRBV25-1; D gene: -; clone size: -; CDR3 DNA: TGTGCCAGCAGTGACGGCAGGGGACCCTACAATGAGCAGTTCTTC; CDR3 protein: CASSDGRGPYNEQFF
J gene: TRBJ1-1; V gene: TRBV7-9; D gene: -; clone size: -; CDR3 DNA: TGTGCCAGCAGCCCTCGAGATCAGGGAGAAGCTTTCTTT; CDR3 protein: CASSPRDQGEAFF
J gene: TRBJ2-3; V gene: TRBV9; D gene: -; clone size: -; CDR3 DNA: TGTGCCAGCAGCGTAGGGGGCCCTGTTGGGCCAGATACGCAGTATTTT; CDR3 protein: CASSVGGPVGPDTQYF
J gene: TRBJ2-1; V gene: TRBV27; D gene: -; clone size: -; CDR3 DNA: TGTGCCAGCAGTCTACAGGGCCACTTCAATGAGCAGTTCTTC; CDR3 protein: CASSLQGHFNEQFF
J gene: TRBJ2-7; V gene: TRBV28; D gene: -; clone size: -; CDR3 DNA: TGTGCCAGCAGTCCAATCGACGGTATCTACGAGCAGTACTTC; CDR3 protein: CASSPIDGIYEQYF
J gene: TRBJ2-7; V gene: TRBV18; D gene: TRBD2; clone size: -; CDR3 DNA: TGTGCCAGCTCACCACAGCGGGGGGACTACGAGCAGTACTTC; CDR3 protein: CASSPQRGDYEQYF
J gene: TRBJ2-2; V gene: TRBV7-2; D gene: -; clone size: -; CDR3 DNA: TGTGCCAGCAGCTTAGAAGTGGTGGGTGGGCGTGAGCTGTTTTTT; CDR3 protein: CASSLEVVGGRELFF
J gene: TRBJ2-5; V gene: TRBV6-6; D gene: -; clone size: -; CDR3 DNA: TGTGCCAGCAGTTACCTTGATACGGAGACCCAGTACTTC; CDR3 protein: CASSYLDTETQYF
J gene: TRBJ2-7; V gene: TRBV7-2; D gene: -; clone size: -; CDR3 DNA: TGTGCCAGCAGCGGTCCCGACAGTACCTACGAGCAGTACTTC; CDR3 protein: CASSGPDSTYEQYF
J gene: TRBJ1-1; V gene: TRBV5-1; D gene: TRBD1; clone size: once; CDR3 DNA: TGCGCCAGCAGCTTGTATATGTTGGGACAGGGTGTCTCTGAAGCTTTCTTT; CDR3 protein: CASSLYMLGQGVSEAFF
J gene: TRBJ1-6; V gene: TRBV6-2/TRBV6-3; D gene: -; clone size: once; CDR3 DNA: TGTGCCAGCAGATCGACAGGAGATAATTCACCCCTCCACTTT; CDR3 protein: CASRSTGDNSPLHF